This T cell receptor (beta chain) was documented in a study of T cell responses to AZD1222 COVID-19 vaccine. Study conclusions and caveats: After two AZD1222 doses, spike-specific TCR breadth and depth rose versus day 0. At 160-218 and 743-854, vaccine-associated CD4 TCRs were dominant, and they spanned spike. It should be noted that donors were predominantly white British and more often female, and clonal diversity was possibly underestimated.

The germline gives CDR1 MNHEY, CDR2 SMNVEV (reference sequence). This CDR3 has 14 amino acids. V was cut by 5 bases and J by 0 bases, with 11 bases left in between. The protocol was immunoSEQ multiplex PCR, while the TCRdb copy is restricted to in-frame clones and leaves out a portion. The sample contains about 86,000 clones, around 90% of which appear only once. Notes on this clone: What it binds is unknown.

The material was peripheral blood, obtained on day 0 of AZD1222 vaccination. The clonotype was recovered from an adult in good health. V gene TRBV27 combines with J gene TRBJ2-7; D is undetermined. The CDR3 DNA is TGTGCCAGCAGTCCCTCGACGGACTCCTACGAGCAGTACTTC. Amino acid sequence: CASSPSTDSYEQYF.